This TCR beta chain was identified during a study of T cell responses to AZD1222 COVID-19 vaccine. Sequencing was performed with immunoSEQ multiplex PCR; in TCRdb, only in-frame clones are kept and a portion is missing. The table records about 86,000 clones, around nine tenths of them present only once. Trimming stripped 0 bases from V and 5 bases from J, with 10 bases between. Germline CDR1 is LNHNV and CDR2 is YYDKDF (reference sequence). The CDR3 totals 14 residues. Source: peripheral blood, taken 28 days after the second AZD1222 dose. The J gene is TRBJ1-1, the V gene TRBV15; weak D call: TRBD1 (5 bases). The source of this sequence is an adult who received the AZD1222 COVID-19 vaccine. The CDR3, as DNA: TGTGCCACCAGCAGAGATCAGAAGGGGACTGAAGCTTTCTTT. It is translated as CATSRDQKGTEAFF.